Presented here are 27 T cell receptor beta chains from one specimen sequenced in a study of shared clonotypes between healthy human individuals. Clones were sequenced by immunoSEQ multiplex PCR, and TCRdb holds only the in-frame ones, with some missing. The sample carries under 600,000 clones, 95% to 98% recorded once. Terminally differentiated effector memory CD45RA+ cells were excluded from the naive CD8 cells, which were CD45RO-negative and positively selected for CCR7. The sample comprised naive CD8+ T cells sorted from blood. All receptors derive from a man aged 30-40 years in good health.

The genes are TRBV10-3 and TRBJ2-3, with TRBD1 matching 10 bases. With V trimmed by 6 bases and J by 4 bases, 4 bases remained unmatched. Germline-derived CDR1 and CDR2 are ENHRY and SYGVKD. The CDR3 runs to 14 residues. CDR3 region: CAIRSTGGADTQYF. As DNA, the CDR3 is TGTGCCATCAGGTCGACAGGGGGCGCAGATACGCAGTATTTT.

The J gene is TRBJ2-3, the V gene TRBV5-1, with 12 bases identical to TRBD1. V lost 3 bases, J lost 4 bases, and 6 bases stayed unmatched. This CDR3 has 16 residues. The germline V gene has CDR1 SGHRS and CDR2 YFSETQ. The CDR3 reads CASSSWDRGQADTQYF. CDR3 sequence (DNA): TGCGCCAGCAGCTCCTGGGACAGGGGGCAGGCAGATACGCAGTATTTT.

This chain uses TRBV27 with TRBJ2-1, with 9 bases fitting TRBD1. This CDR3 comprises 15 residues. J lost 6 bases, V lost 2 bases, and 5 bases had no gene match. Germline values: CDR1 MNHEY, CDR2 SMNVEV (reference sequence). The CDR3, as DNA: TGTGCCAGCAGTTTAGGACAGGGGCTCACCAATGAGCAGTTCTTC. Translating it yields CASSLGQGLTNEQFF.

V is TRBV27 and J is TRBJ1-5; the D gene is possibly TRBD1 (6 bases). This CDR3 region has 14 residues. Trimming removed 7 bases at V and 0 bases at J, with 10 bases between. Per the germline V gene, CDR1 is MNHEY and CDR2 is SMNVEV (reference sequence). Here the CDR3 DNA reads TGTGCCAGCAAGGGGGTGAATAGCAATCAGCCCCAGCATTTT. Encoded protein: CASKGVNSNQPQHF.

Only one count was recorded for this clone. V and J are TRBV5-1 and TRBJ2-1, with 8 bases identical to TRBD2. V was clipped by 3 bases and J by 6 bases; unmatched bases: 5. This CDR3 has 14 residues. CDR1 is SGHRS, CDR2 YFSETQ, per germline. The CDR3 sequence: CASSSREGLNEQFF. CDR3 DNA sequence: TGCGCCAGCAGCTCACGGGAGGGCCTCAATGAGCAGTTCTTC.

The V gene is TRBV29-1, the J gene TRBJ1-1; the D gene is possibly TRBD1 (5 bases). This CDR3 has 14 residues. Germline lookup yields CDR1 SQVTM and CDR2 ANQGSEA. Trimming shortened V by 6 bases and J by 6 bases, and 20 bases separated the two germline ends. For the CDR3, the DNA is TGCAGCGTCGTTCCGTCTACAGGTTTAGCTGAAGCTTTCTTT. Translation gives CSVVPSTGLAEAFF.

The chain uses TRBV4-1 and TRBJ2-7; D is perhaps TRBD2 (5 bases). Germline-derived CDR1 and CDR2 are MGHRA and YSYEKL. V was trimmed by 1 base and J by 7 bases, leaving 14 bases between them. This CDR3 is 14 amino acids long. This CDR3 reads CASSQVSSWEEQYF. The CDR3 nucleotides read TGCGCCAGCAGCCAAGTGAGTTCCTGGGAGGAGCAGTACTTC.

The V call is TRBV6-5, the J call TRBJ2-1, with D possibly being TRBD1 (6 bases). Germline V CDR1 and CDR2: MNHEY, SVGAGI. The CDR3 is made up of 15 amino acids. V was pared by 4 bases and J by 4 bases, with 14 bases between. DNA for the CDR3: TGTGCCAGCAGTTTTACAGGGTGGGCATACAATGAGCAGTTCTTC. Protein: CASSFTGWAYNEQFF.

This chain joins TRBV11-2 and TRBJ1-4, with D unresolved. V lost 2 bases, J lost 7 bases, and 5 bases lay in between. This CDR3 is built from 12 residues. CDR1 is SGHAT and CDR2 is FQNNGV in the germline V gene. The CDR3 coding sequence is TGTGCCAGCAGCTTATTTGGTGAAAAACTGTTTTTT. Its protein product is CASSLFGEKLFF.

V gene TRBV19 combines with J gene TRBJ2-7; 8 bases align to TRBD2. The CDR3 spans 16 residues. CDR1 and CDR2 from the germline V gene are LNHDA and SQIVND (reference sequence). The V segment lost 2 bases and the J segment 3 bases; nucleotides outside the gene matches: 9. The CDR3 sequence: CASSIFSSGSFYEQYF. For the CDR3, the DNA is TGTGCCAGTAGTATATTCTCTAGCGGGTCTTTCTACGAGCAGTACTTC.

The DNA for the CDR3 is TGTGCCAGCAGCTGGGACAGGGCTAGCACAGATACGCAGTATTTT. Amino acids: CASSWDRASTDTQYF. The chain joins TRBV5-8 to TRBJ2-3; TRBD1 agrees at 9 bases. Germline lookup yields CDR1 SGHTS and CDR2 YDEGEE. Trimming at V came to 3 bases and at J to 0 bases, leaving 2 bases not matched to a gene. CDR3 size: 15 residues.

The chain has TRBV25-1 and TRBJ2-3; D is perhaps TRBD1 (5 bases). This CDR3 region has 17 residues. Trimming removed 2 bases at V and 0 bases at J, with 15 bases between. Germline lookup yields CDR1 MGHDK and CDR2 SYGVNS. CDR3 in DNA: TGTGCCAGCAGTGAAACACGAACAGGCCCGAGCACAGATACGCAGTATTTT. Its translation: CASSETRTGPSTDTQYF.

The rearrangement links TRBV7-9 to TRBJ2-1, with 8 nucleotides matching TRBD2. The V gene end was trimmed by 5 bases and the J gene end by 7 bases; junction bases not matched to a gene: 13. CDR3 length: 16 amino acids. In germline, CDR1 is SEHNR, CDR2 FQNEAQ (reference sequence). CDR3 sequence (DNA): TGTGCCAGCAGCCCGCGGGTTAGCGGGAATGGGAATGAGCAGTTCTTC. Translating it yields CASSPRVSGNGNEQFF.

About this clone: The same CDR3 also results from other DNA sequences found in this sample. This chain joins TRBV14 and TRBJ2-7, with D perhaps TRBD2 (6 bases). This CDR3 comprises 14 residues. Between the trimmed V and J ends, which lost 1 base and 0 bases, there was a span of 7 bases. Germline V gene data show CDR1 as SGHDN and CDR2 as FVKESK. The CDR3 bases are TGTGCCAGCAGCCAAGTCGGGAGCTCCTACGAGCAGTACTTC. It encodes CASSQVGSSYEQYF.

The genes are TRBV15 and TRBJ2-2; D possibly uses TRBD1 or TRBD2 (6 bases each). The CDR3 totals 16 residues. CDR1 LNHNV and CDR2 YYDKDF come from the germline V gene (reference sequence). V dropped 1 base and J dropped 1 base, with 10 bases sitting between them. CDR3 residues: CATSRVGGGNTGELFF. The DNA for the CDR3 is TGTGCCACCAGCAGAGTAGGAGGGGGGAACACCGGGGAGCTGTTTTTT.

The V call is TRBV5-8, the J call TRBJ1-5; D gene unclear. This CDR3 has 13 amino acids. The V end lost 1 base, the J end lost 7 bases, and 9 bases lay between the germline ends. CDR1 and CDR2 (germline): SGHTS, YDEGEE. CDR3 residues: CASSLRVEQPQHF. The CDR3, as DNA: TGTGCCAGCAGCTTGAGGGTTGAACAGCCCCAGCATTTT.

This chain links TRBV10-1 with TRBJ2-2; D is unresolved. Germline assignment: CDR1 WNHNN and CDR2 SYGVQD (reference sequence). The CDR3 is made up of 14 amino acids. V lost 5 bases to trimming and J lost 0 bases, with 7 bases between them. This CDR3 is CASSRVPNTGELFF. In DNA, the CDR3 is TGCGCCAGCAGTAGAGTGCCGAACACCGGGGAGCTGTTTTTT.

This chain connects TRBV21-1 to TRBJ2-7; the table's D call TRBD2 went unverified against the DNA. TRBV21-1 is described as a pseudogene. The CDR3 runs 16 residues. CDR3: CASSKGTSGQLLEQYF. The CDR3 DNA reads TGTGCCAGCAGCAAAGGAACTAGCGGGCAACTGCTCGAGCAGTACTTC.

This rearrangement joins TRBV16 to TRBJ2-1, with D possibly TRBD1 on 6 matching bases. The V gene lost 0 bases and the J gene lost 6 bases, with 9 bases spanning the gap. The CDR3 contains 14 residues. Germline V gene lookup returns CDR1 KGHSY and CDR2 FQNENV. The CDR3: CASSQSGGFNEQFF. The DNA for the CDR3 is TGTGCCAGCAGCCAATCAGGGGGATTCAATGAGCAGTTCTTC.

V and J are TRBV28 and TRBJ2-1; D is possibly TRBD1 (6 bases). Trimming pared 5 bases from V and 4 bases from J, leaving 9 bases between. The CDR3 consists of 13 residues. The germline V gene has CDR1 MDHEN and CDR2 SYDVKM. The CDR3 DNA follows: TGTGCCAGCAGTGGACAGAATTACAATGAGCAGTTCTTC. Translating it yields CASSGQNYNEQFF.

The J gene is TRBJ2-5, the V gene TRBV10-3, with a tentative D call TRBD2 (5 bases). CDR3 length: 13 residues. V lost 2 bases and J 7 bases, leaving 11 bases between the germline ends. Looked up from germline, CDR1 is ENHRY and CDR2 is SYGVKD. CDR3 coding DNA: TGTGCCATCAGTGAGCCCCAGGCGGGGACCCAGTACTTC. It codes for CAISEPQAGTQYF.

This chain uses TRBV6-5 with TRBJ2-2; 8 positions agree with TRBD1. The CDR3 covers 15 residues. The junction had 6 bases not matched to a gene; V was cut back by 4 bases and J by 5 bases. CDR1 and CDR2 from the germline V gene are MNHEY and SVGAGI. The CDR3 DNA is TGTGCCAGCAGTTTCGGACAGGGTGGAACCGGGGAGCTGTTTTTT. This translates into CASSFGQGGTGELFF.

The chain joins TRBV29-1 to TRBJ2-3, with D possibly matching TRBD1 (7 bases). This CDR3 has 15 amino acids. Deletions cut 7 bases from V and 1 base from J, with 18 bases between. The germline V gene has CDR1 SQVTM and CDR2 ANQGSEA. CDR3 sequence: CSGQGGGTRTDTQYF. The CDR3 DNA sequence: TGCAGCGGGCAGGGGGGCGGGACGCGCACAGATACGCAGTATTTT.

The chain links TRBV29-1 to TRBJ2-1, with D tentatively TRBD1 (5 bases). Germline V gives CDR1 SQVTM, CDR2 ANQGSEA. The CDR3 runs to 10 residues. V lost 7 bases to trimming and J lost 8 bases, with 9 bases between them. The CDR3: CSARVDEQFF. CDR3 in DNA: TGCAGCGCCAGGGTCGATGAGCAGTTCTTC.

V is TRBV7-9 and J is TRBJ2-7, with TRBD2 matching over 8 bases. The CDR3 has 15 residues. V lost 3 bases, J lost 1 base, and 5 bases stayed unmatched. Germline CDR1 is SEHNR and CDR2 is FQNEAQ (reference sequence). The CDR3 coding sequence is TGTGCCAGCAGCTTTATAACGGGAGGGTCCTACGAGCAGTACTTC. Its translation: CASSFITGGSYEQYF.

J is TRBJ2-3 and V is TRBV6-6, with 7 bases fitting TRBD1. The CDR3 consists of 16 residues. Germline loops: CDR1 MNHNY, CDR2 SVGAGI (reference sequence). J gave up 0 bases and V 7 bases, and 10 bases lay outside the gene matches. CDR3 protein: CASTDMGQFSTDTQYF. The CDR3 DNA is TGTGCCAGCACCGACATGGGACAGTTCAGCACAGATACGCAGTATTTT.

V and J are TRBV9 and TRBJ2-3; D might be TRBD1 (5 bases). The CDR3 totals 15 residues. Germline CDR1 and CDR2: SGDLS and YYNGEE. V was pared by 7 bases and J by 1 base, with 16 bases between. CDR3 coding DNA: TGTGCCAGCGGCCTAGACAGTTCTCGCACAGATACGCAGTATTTT. This translates into CASGLDSSRTDTQYF.